The sequence of this TCR beta chain was determined in a study of blood T cell repertoires in COVID-19. Across the whole study: The United States, Italy and Spain supplied acute and convalescent COVID-19 samples.

Original handling: Reference gene primer amplification in the assay estimated nucleated cell counts. Generated by immunoSEQ multiplex PCR, the TCRdb table keeps only in-frame clones and is missing some. From that table come the V and J calls and clone size; the DNA was used to work out D and trimming. Of over 45,000 clones listed, 83% are singletons. This CDR3 spans 15 amino acids. Between the trimmed V and J ends, which lost 6 bases and 7 bases, there was a span of 20 bases. Germline V lookup: CDR1 SGHRS, CDR2 YFSETQ. The chain carries TRBV5-1 and TRBJ2-1; D gene unclear. This clonotype was obtained from a man in his 60s with active COVID-19. Material: peripheral blood. The CDR3 loop reads CASTKSVSKKNEQFF. The CDR3 DNA follows: TGCGCCAGCACGAAAAGCGTTTCGAAGAAGAATGAGCAGTTCTTC.